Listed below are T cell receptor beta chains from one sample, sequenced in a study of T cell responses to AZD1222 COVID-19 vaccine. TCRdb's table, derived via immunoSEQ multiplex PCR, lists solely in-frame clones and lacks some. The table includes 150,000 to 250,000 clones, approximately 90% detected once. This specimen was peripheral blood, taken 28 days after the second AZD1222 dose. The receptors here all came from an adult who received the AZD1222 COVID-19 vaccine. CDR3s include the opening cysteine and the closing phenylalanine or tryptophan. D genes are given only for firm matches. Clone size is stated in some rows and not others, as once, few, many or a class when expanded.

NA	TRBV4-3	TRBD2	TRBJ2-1	CASSQDSGDYNEQFF	TGCGCCAGCAGCCAAGATAGCGGGGACTACAATGAGCAGTTCTTC
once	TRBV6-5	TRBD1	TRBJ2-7	CASSFDRGSSYEQYF	TGTGCCAGCAGTTTCGACAGGGGTTCTTCCTACGAGCAGTACTTC
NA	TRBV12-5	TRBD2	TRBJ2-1	CASGIGLAGYNEQFF	TGTGCTAGTGGTATAGGACTAGCGGGATACAATGAGCAGTTCTTC
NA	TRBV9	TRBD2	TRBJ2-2	CASSVLAGAGELFF	TGTGCCAGCAGCGTCCTAGCGGGAGCCGGGGAGCTGTTTTTT
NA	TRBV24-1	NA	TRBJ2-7	CATSETGGPTYEQYF	TGTGCCACCAGTGAAACTGGGGGCCCTACCTACGAGCAGTACTTC
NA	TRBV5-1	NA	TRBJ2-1	CASSLNSNNEQFF	TGCGCCAGCAGCTTGAATAGCAACAATGAGCAGTTCTTC
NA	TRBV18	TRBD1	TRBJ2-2	CASSPRQGGDTGELFF	TGTGCCAGCTCACCGCGACAGGGGGGAGACACCGGGGAGCTGTTTTTT
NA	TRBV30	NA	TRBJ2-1	CAWSVLGGSYNEQFF	TGTGCCTGGAGTGTTTTAGGGGGTTCCTACAATGAGCAGTTCTTC
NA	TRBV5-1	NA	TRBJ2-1	CASRSTHNSYNEQFF	TGCGCCAGCAGATCGACACACAACTCCTACAATGAGCAGTTCTTC
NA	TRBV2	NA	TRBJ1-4	CASKGQINEKLFF	TGTGCCAGCAAAGGGCAGATTAATGAAAAACTGTTTTTT
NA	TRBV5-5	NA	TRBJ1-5	CASSLDRKDIPPYSNQPQHF	TGTGCCAGCAGCTTGGATCGGAAGGACATCCCTCCTTATAGCAATCAGCCCCAGCATTTT
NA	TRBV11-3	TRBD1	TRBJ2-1	CASSTSGTGNNEQFF	TGTGCCAGCAGCACCTCGGGGACAGGAAACAATGAGCAGTTCTTC
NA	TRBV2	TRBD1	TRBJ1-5	CASGQGNQPQHF	TGTGCCAGCGGACAGGGGAATCAGCCCCAGCATTTT
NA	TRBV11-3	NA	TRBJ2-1	CASSPLPGTYNEQFF	TGTGCCAGCAGCCCCTTACCCGGAACCTACAATGAGCAGTTCTTC
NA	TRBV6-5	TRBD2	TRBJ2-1	CASSYDYRGGNEQFF	TGTGCCAGCAGTTACGACTACCGGGGGGGCAATGAGCAGTTCTTC
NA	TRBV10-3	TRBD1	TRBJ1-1	CAISESGQGNTEAFF	TGTGCCATCAGTGAGTCCGGACAGGGGAACACTGAAGCTTTCTTT
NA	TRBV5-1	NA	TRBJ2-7	CASSPGQTISYEQYF	TGCGCCAGCAGCCCCGGACAGACCATCTCCTACGAGCAGTACTTC
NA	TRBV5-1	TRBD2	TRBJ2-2	CASSLLAGGDTGELFF	TGCGCCAGCAGCTTACTGGCGGGAGGGGACACCGGGGAGCTGTTTTTT
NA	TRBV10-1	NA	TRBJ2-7	CASSGRGGGEQYF	TGCGCCAGCAGTGGACGGGGCGGAGGAGAGCAGTACTTC
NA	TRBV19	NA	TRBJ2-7	CASSMPGRVSYEQYF	TGTGCCAGTAGTATGCCGGGCAGGGTGTCCTACGAGCAGTACTTC
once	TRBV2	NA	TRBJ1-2	CASSEDKLPYGYTF	TGTGCCAGCAGTGAAGACAAACTCCCTTATGGCTACACCTTC
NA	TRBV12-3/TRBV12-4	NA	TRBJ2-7	CASSLSYREQYF	TGTGCCAGCAGTTTAAGCTACCGCGAGCAGTACTTC
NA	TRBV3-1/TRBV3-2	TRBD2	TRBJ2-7	CASSSRLAGHHEQYF	TGTGCCAGCAGCTCCCGACTAGCGGGCCATCACGAGCAGTACTTC
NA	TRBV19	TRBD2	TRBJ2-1	CASSITLAGAYNEQFF	TGTGCCAGTAGTATAACTCTAGCGGGTGCCTACAATGAGCAGTTCTTC
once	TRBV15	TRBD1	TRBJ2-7	CATSRATGTLGEQYF	TGTGCCACCAGCAGAGCGACAGGGACCCTGGGAGAGCAGTACTTC
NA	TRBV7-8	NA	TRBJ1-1	CASSLRTEAFF	TGTGCCAGCAGCCTGAGGACTGAAGCTTTCTTT
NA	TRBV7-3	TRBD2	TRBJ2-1	CASSYGLEGYNEQFF	TGTGCCAGCAGCTACGGACTAGAAGGATACAATGAGCAGTTCTTC
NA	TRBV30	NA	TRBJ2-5	CAWSIQETQYF	TGTGCCTGGAGTATCCAAGAGACCCAGTACTTC
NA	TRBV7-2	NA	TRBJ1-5	CASSLIVRDPQHF	TGTGCCAGCAGCTTGATCGTAAGAGATCCCCAGCATTTT
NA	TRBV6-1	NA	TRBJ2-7	CASSDWVGEQYF	TGTGCCAGCAGCGACTGGGTAGGGGAGCAGTACTTC
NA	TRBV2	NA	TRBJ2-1	CASSAWGEQFF	TGTGCCAGCAGTGCGTGGGGTGAGCAGTTCTTC
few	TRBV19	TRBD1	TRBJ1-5	CASSTQGGRQPQHF	TGTGCCAGTAGTACCCAGGGGGGACGTCAGCCCCAGCATTTT
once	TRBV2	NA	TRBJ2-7	CASSEASYEQYF	TGTGCCAGCAGTGAAGCGTCCTACGAGCAGTACTTC
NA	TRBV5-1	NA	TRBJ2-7	CASRQALSYEQYF	TGCGCCAGCCGACAGGCACTCTCCTACGAGCAGTACTTC
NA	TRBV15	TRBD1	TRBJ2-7	CATSRPTGTGSYEQYF	TGTGCCACCAGCCGACCAACCGGGACAGGCTCCTACGAGCAGTACTTC
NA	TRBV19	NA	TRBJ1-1	CASDIRLGQGGTEAFF	TGTGCCAGTGACATCCGTTTGGGGCAGGGAGGAACTGAAGCTTTCTTT
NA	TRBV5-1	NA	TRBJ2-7	CASSPYPDGLPPYEQYF	TGCGCCAGCAGCCCTTATCCGGACGGACTACCCCCCTACGAGCAGTACTTC
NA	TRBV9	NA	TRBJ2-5	CASSQGAGPLQETQYF	TGTGCCAGCAGCCAGGGCGCGGGACCCCTCCAAGAGACCCAGTACTTC
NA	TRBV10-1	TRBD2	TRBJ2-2	CASSEGLAGVGNTGELFF	TGCGCCAGCAGTGAAGGACTAGCGGGAGTAGGTAACACCGGGGAGCTGTTTTTT